These 23 T cell receptor beta chains came from one sample sequenced in a study of T cell responses to AZD1222 COVID-19 vaccine. This table comes from immunoSEQ multiplex PCR, and its TCRdb copy is limited to in-frame clones, with some not included. The sample has about 120,000 clones, roughly 89% seen once. Specimen: peripheral blood, collected 28 days after the second AZD1222 dose. Receptors were obtained from an adult who received the AZD1222 COVID-19 vaccine.

This rearrangement joins TRBV12-3 or TRBV12-4 to TRBJ1-2; 7 nucleotides match TRBD1. V dropped 5 bases and J dropped 5; count of bases not matched to a gene: 5. This CDR3 comprises 13 residues. The CDR3 sequence: CASSSGTVYGYTF. The DNA for the CDR3 is TGTGCCAGCAGTAGTGGGACAGTTTATGGCTACACCTTC.

The genes are TRBV7-9 and TRBJ2-1; 7 nucleotides agree with TRBD2. V trimming: 6 bases; J trimming: 3 bases; junction bases outside the gene matches: 11. This CDR3 is built from 16 residues. CDR1 and CDR2 (germline): SEHNR, FQNEAQ (reference sequence). The CDR3 nucleotides are TGTGCCAGCAGTTCCTTGGGGGGAGGGATCTACAATGAGCAGTTCTTC. This gives the protein CASSSLGGGIYNEQFF.

The V gene is TRBV7-9, the J gene TRBJ1-4; maybe TRBD1 (5 bases). V lost 5 bases to trimming and J lost 1 base, with 11 bases between them. Germline-derived CDR1 and CDR2 are SEHNR and FQNEAQ (reference sequence). The CDR3 spans 15 residues. The CDR3 nucleotides read TGTGCCAGCAGCGAAATGGGGGTAACTAATGAAAAACTGTTTTTT. This translates into CASSEMGVTNEKLFF.

The chain employs TRBV2 and TRBJ1-2, with a weak D call TRBD1 (6 bases). V was trimmed by 4 bases and J by 6 bases, leaving 18 bases between them. CDR1 and CDR2 (germline): SNHLY, FYNNEI. This CDR3 region has 15 residues. The CDR3 here is CASSGFRRGGDGYTF. The CDR3 region has the DNA TGTGCCAGCAGTGGTTTTCGGAGGGGGGGAGATGGCTACACCTTC.

This rearrangement joins TRBV9 to TRBJ1-1; possibly TRBD1 for D (5 bases). Germline CDR1 SGDLS, CDR2 YYNGEE. With 4 bases removed from V and 0 bases from J, the gap between germline ends came to 13 bases. The CDR3 extends over 15 amino acids. CDR3 sequence: CASSSPGTVNTEAFF. Here the CDR3 DNA reads TGTGCCAGCAGCTCCCCCGGGACCGTGAACACTGAAGCTTTCTTT.

The CDR3 loop reads CASSLVGGSTGELFF. The CDR3 bases are TGCGCCAGCAGCTTGGTAGGGGGGAGCACCGGGGAGCTGTTTTTT. This sequence joins TRBV5-1 and TRBJ2-2; D could derive from TRBD1 or TRBD2 (6 bases each). The CDR3 consists of 15 residues. Trimming pared 0 bases from V and 4 bases from J, leaving 10 bases between. Germline V CDR1 and CDR2: SGHRS, YFSETQ.

This chain links TRBV5-4 with TRBJ1-2; D is ambiguous. Germline CDR1 reads SGHNT; CDR2 reads YYREEE (reference sequence). Trimming took off 3 bases at V and 8 bases at J, with 14 bases between the two ends. This CDR3 has 13 amino acids. Here the CDR3 reads CASSSWSGGGYTF. CDR3 coding DNA: TGTGCCAGCAGCTCGTGGTCGGGCGGCGGCTACACCTTC. The whole variable domain, filled in from reference TRBV5-4 and TRBJ1-2, reads ETGVTQSPTHLIKTRGQQVTLRCSSQSGHNTVSWYQQALGQGPQFIFQYYREEENGRGNFPPRFSGLQFPNYSSELNVNALELDDSALYLCASSSWSGGGYTFGSGTRLTVV.

This chain joins TRBV28 and TRBJ1-5; D gene uncertain. The length of the CDR3 is 15 residues. The germline gives CDR1 MDHEN, CDR2 SYDVKM. Trimming left V 7 bases short and J 6 bases short, with 19 bases between. DNA of the CDR3: TGTGCCAGCACCTTTCGGGATTTAAGGCCTCAGCCCCAGCATTTT. It is translated as CASTFRDLRPQPQHF.

The chain has TRBV11-2 and TRBJ1-5; no clear D gene. V shed 3 bases and J shed 0 bases, with 3 bases lying between them. In germline, CDR1 is SGHAT, CDR2 FQNNGV. The CDR3 contains 13 residues. This chain's CDR3 is CASSLDSNQPQHF. The CDR3 nucleotides are TGTGCCAGCAGCTTGGATAGCAATCAGCCCCAGCATTTT. The full variable domain, with the rest looked up from reference TRBV11-2 and TRBJ1-5, is EAGVAQSPRYKIIEKRQSVAFWCNPISGHATLYWYQQILGQGPKLLIQFQNNGVVDDSQLPKDRFSAERLKGVDSTLKIQPAKLEDSAVYLCASSLDSNQPQHFGDGTRLSIL.

The chain has TRBV7-8 and TRBJ1-5; D not certain. This CDR3 region has 13 residues. Germline loops: CDR1 SGHVS, CDR2 FQNEAQ. Trimming cost V 3 bases and J 4 bases, with 7 bases left between them. The chain's CDR3 is CASSFRTNQPQHF. The CDR3 DNA is TGTGCCAGCAGCTTCCGGACTAATCAGCCCCAGCATTTT. Together with reference TRBV7-8 and TRBJ1-5, the CDR3 gives the full variable domain: GAGVSQSPRYKVAKRGQDVALRCDPISGHVSLFWYQQALGQGPEFLTYFQNEAQLDKSGLPSDRFFAERPEGSVSTLKIQRTQQEDSAVYLCASSFRTNQPQHFGDGTRLSIL.

The gene calls are TRBV7-2 and TRBJ1-2; no clear D. Trimming removed 1 base at V and 7 bases at J, with 10 bases between. This CDR3 region has 13 residues. Per the germline V gene, CDR1 is SGHTA and CDR2 is FQGNSA. This CDR3 reads CASSLDGGLGYTF. The CDR3 nucleotides read TGTGCCAGCAGCTTAGACGGCGGGCTTGGCTACACCTTC.

The chain is built from TRBV9 and TRBJ2-2, with TRBD1 matching 7 bases. V gave up 3 bases and J gave up 5 bases; unmatched junction bases: 7. Germline V gene data show CDR1 as SGDLS and CDR2 as YYNGEE. This CDR3 is built from 15 residues. CDR3 sequence (DNA): TGTGCCAGCAGCGCCACGGACAGGTCTACCGGGGAGCTGTTTTTT. Amino acid sequence: CASSATDRSTGELFF.

The V and J genes are TRBV11-3 and TRBJ2-5; 10 positions agree with TRBD2. The CDR3 totals 15 residues. From germline, CDR1 is SGHNT and CDR2 YENEEA. Trimming removed 5 bases from V and 3 bases from J; junction bases left unmatched: 6. Here the CDR3 reads CASSPRTSGKETQYF. The CDR3, as DNA: TGTGCCAGCAGCCCCCGGACTAGCGGAAAAGAGACCCAGTACTTC.

V and J are TRBV28 and TRBJ2-1; D uncertain. This CDR3 is 11 amino acids long. Germline V lookup: CDR1 MDHEN, CDR2 SYDVKM. The ends were cut back, 6 bases at V and 3 bases at J, with 3 bases in the middle. CDR3 DNA sequence: TGTGCCAGCAGCCACTACAATGAGCAGTTCTTC. This codes for CASSHYNEQFF.

The chain links TRBV5-5 to TRBJ2-5; tentatively, D is TRBD1 or TRBD2 (5 bases each). This CDR3 is 14 amino acids long. V lost 5 bases, J lost 9 bases, and 20 bases lay in between. Germline CDR1 is SGHKS and CDR2 is YYEKEE (reference sequence). CDR3 nucleotides: TGTGCCAGCAGTTTGCCGGGGAACCCACAGGCCCAGTACTTC. Translated, it gives CASSLPGNPQAQYF.

The CDR3 region is CASMRNMNTEAFF. CDR3 in DNA: TGTGCCAGCATGCGGAACATGAACACTGAAGCTTTCTTT. This chain uses TRBV11-2 with TRBJ1-1, with D unresolved. The CDR3 sequence is 13 residues long. V was cut by 7 bases and J by 0 bases, with 9 bases left in between. The germline V gene encodes CDR1 SGHAT and CDR2 FQNNGV.

The chain joins TRBV19 to TRBJ1-2; D call uncertain. Germline values: CDR1 LNHDA, CDR2 SQIVND (reference sequence). This CDR3 has 12 amino acids. The V gene lost 5 bases and the J gene lost 8 bases, with 12 bases spanning the gap. The CDR3 bases are TGTGCCAGTAGTTCCCCCTTGGGGGGCTACACCTTC. Protein sequence: CASSSPLGGYTF.

The chain recombines TRBV27 with TRBJ1-2, with TRBD1 as a possible D gene (6 bases). V was clipped by 7 bases and J by 6 bases, with 15 bases between them. This CDR3 has 13 amino acids. Germline V lookup: CDR1 MNHEY, CDR2 SMNVEV (reference sequence). In DNA, the CDR3 is TGTGCCAGCACCTCGTGGGACACCGATGGCTACACCTTC. The encoded protein is CASTSWDTDGYTF.

CDR3 sequence (DNA): TGTGCCAGCAGCCTCGGGTCCCCGACCTACGAGCAGTACTTC. Its translation: CASSLGSPTYEQYF. This chain links TRBV9 with TRBJ2-7, with unresolved D. Between the trimmed V and J ends, which lost 4 bases and 2 bases, there was a span of 13 bases. Germline V gene sequence: CDR1 SGDLS, CDR2 YYNGEE. This CDR3 is built from 14 residues.

The chain employs TRBV27 and TRBJ1-2; 9 bases map to TRBD1. This CDR3 has 13 residues. Germline V CDR1 and CDR2: MNHEY, SMNVEV (reference sequence). Trimming took 6 bases from V and 8 from J; bases not matched to a gene: 7. CDR3 sequence reads: CASSYRGRKGYTF. CDR3 in DNA: TGTGCCAGCAGCTACAGGGGGCGGAAAGGCTACACCTTC.

V gene TRBV9 combines with J gene TRBJ1-4; D not resolved. Germline CDR1 SGDLS, CDR2 YYNGEE. Trimming shortened V by 4 bases and J by 8 bases, and 12 bases separated the two germline ends. The CDR3 totals 13 residues. Here the CDR3 reads CASSLGTSEKLFF. DNA for the CDR3: TGTGCCAGCAGCTTGGGAACTTCGGAAAAACTGTTTTTT.

The chain carries TRBV30 and TRBJ2-7; TRBD1 agrees at 10 bases. This CDR3 has 17 amino acids. With 3 bases clipped from V and 6 bases from J, the junction kept 17 bases outside the gene matches. CDR1 and CDR2 from the germline V gene are GTSNPN and SVGIG (reference sequence). CDR3 bases: TGTGCCTGGAGCGAGCCTCCGGGACAGGGGAGATTGTTCGAGCAGTACTTC. Protein product: CAWSEPPGQGRLFEQYF.

This clone was seen only once. V usage is TRBV3-1 (or the pseudogene TRBV3-2) and J usage is TRBJ1-1; D ambiguous. Looked up from germline, CDR1 is LGHDT and CDR2 is YNNKEL (reference sequence). The V end lost 1 base, the J end lost 0 bases, and 15 bases lay between the germline ends. The CDR3 is 17 amino acids. The CDR3 sequence is CASSQGLSVELNTEAFF. DNA for the CDR3: TGTGCCAGCAGCCAAGGTTTATCGGTGGAGTTGAACACTGAAGCTTTCTTT.